Presented here are 32 T cell receptor beta chains from one specimen sequenced in a study of T and B cells in COVID-19 patients. TRB rearrangements were amplified by multiplex PCR with BIOMED2 TRB-A/B primers. MiXCR, run by TCRdb on the multiplex PCR reads, gives a single entry per CDR3 protein. Of more than 11,000 distinct CDR3 sequences in the sample, roughly 27% were seen once. Blood genomic DNA input for TRB amplification was roughly 220-500 ng. The sequenced material came from blood. All receptors derive from a human donor who had recovered from COVID-19.

This clonotype is medium-sized (0.01 to 0.1%) in the sample. In DNA, the CDR3 is TGTGCCAGTAGTCCGAAGGTCAGTCTTTTAGCCAAAAACATTCAGTACTTC. Translation: CASSPKVSLLAKNIQYF. V usage is TRBV19 and J usage is TRBJ2-4; D gene unclear. Germline CDR1 LNHDA, CDR2 SQIVND (reference sequence). This CDR3 spans 17 amino acids. Trimming took off 5 bases at V and 0 bases at J, with 17 bases between the two ends. Looking up the rest from reference TRBV19 and TRBJ2-4 gives the full variable domain: DGGITQSPKYLFRKEGQNVTLSCEQNLNHDAMYWYRQDPGQGLRLIYYSQIVNDFQKGDIAEGYSVSREKKESFPLTVTSAQKNPTAFYLCASSPKVSLLAKNIQYFGAGTRLSVL.

This chain links TRBV6-5 with TRBJ1-4; D gene unclear. Germline assignment: CDR1 MNHEY and CDR2 SVGAGI. The CDR3 sequence is 13 residues long. Trimming removed 2 bases at V and 6 bases at J, with 7 bases between. The CDR3 DNA follows: TGTGCCAGCAGTTACACAGTTTATGAAAAACTGTTTTTT. This translates into CASSYTVYEKLFF.

The chain couples TRBV27 to TRBJ2-5; D is unclear. Deletions cut 3 bases from V and 2 bases from J, with 7 bases between. CDR3 length: 13 amino acids. Germline V CDR1 and CDR2: MNHEY, SMNVEV (reference sequence). Written as DNA, the CDR3 is TGTGCCAGCAGTTTTTGGGGACAAGAGACCCAGTACTTC. Its protein product is CASSFWGQETQYF.

This clonotype was counted between two and nine times. J is TRBJ2-1 and V is TRBV20-1; tentative D call: TRBD2 (5 bases). The CDR3 is 12 amino acids. V dropped 7 bases and J dropped 9 bases, with 16 bases sitting between them. CDR1 DFQATT and CDR2 SNEGSKA come from the germline V gene (reference sequence). The CDR3 nucleotides read TGCAGTGGGGCAGTCGGGAAGGCTGAGCAGTTCTTC. Its translation: CSGAVGKAEQFF.

By share, this clonotype counts as medium-sized. CDR3 in amino acids: CASSPRPGVNTGELFF. CDR3 sequence (DNA): TGTGCCAGCAGCCCAAGGCCGGGTGTGAACACCGGGGAGCTGTTTTTT. The chain has TRBV5-4 and TRBJ2-2; no clear D gene. The CDR3 is 16 amino acids. The V gene's germline CDR1 is SGHNT and CDR2 YYREEE (reference sequence). The V end lost 4 bases, the J end lost 1 base, and 14 bases lay between the germline ends.

This clonotype was found a few times. J is TRBJ2-1 and V is TRBV7-2; tentative D call: TRBD1 (5 bases). In germline, CDR1 is SGHTA, CDR2 FQGNSA. There are 17 residues in the CDR3. Trimming removed 2 bases at V and 9 bases at J, with 23 bases between. This CDR3 reads CASSLLGGAGPWGEQFF. In nucleotides, the CDR3 is TGTGCCAGCAGCTTATTGGGTGGGGCAGGTCCATGGGGTGAGCAGTTCTTC.

This clonotype turned up a few times. The chain joins TRBV10-1 to TRBJ1-4; D is unclear. Trimming cost V 3 bases and J 8 bases, with 7 bases left between them. CDR3 length equals 12 residues. CDR1 WNHNN and CDR2 SYGVQD come from the germline V gene (reference sequence). In nucleotides, the CDR3 is TGCGCCAGCAGTGAAGGCGGAGAAAAACTGTTTTTT. Encoded protein: CASSEGGEKLFF.

This clonotype was seen more than once but under ten times. This chain connects TRBV20-1 to TRBJ2-3; TRBD2 matches 10 bases. This CDR3 has 14 residues. CDR1 and CDR2 from the germline V gene are DFQATT and SNEGSKA (reference sequence). The J segment lost 7 bases and the V segment lost 5 bases, leaving 9 bases of the junction unmatched. The CDR3 nucleotides read TGCAGTGCTCGAACTAGCGGGATGGTTTATACGCAGTATTTT. The encoded protein is CSARTSGMVYTQYF.

The V call is TRBV5-1, the J call TRBJ2-7, with TRBD1 matching over 9 bases. Germline CDR1 and CDR2: SGHRS and YFSETQ. The CDR3 is made up of 15 amino acids. The trim removed 0 bases at V and 6 bases at J, leaving 7 bases unmatched. The CDR3 coding sequence is TGCGCCAGCAGCTTGGAATGGCCGACAGGGGGCGAGCAGTACTTC. Its translation: CASSLEWPTGGEQYF.

This clonotype is medium-sized. The V call is TRBV11-1, the J call TRBJ2-7; 11 positions agree with TRBD1. CDR3 length: 14 residues. Germline trimming cut 7 bases from V and 2 bases from J; bases unmatched to any gene: 4. In germline, CDR1 is SGHAT, CDR2 FQDESV (reference sequence). The CDR3 DNA follows: TGTGCCAGCACTATGGACAGGGGGCCCTACGAGCAGTACTTC. It encodes CASTMDRGPYEQYF.

This clonotype counts as medium-sized (0.01 to 0.1%). The chain combines TRBV19 with TRBJ2-6; D call uncertain. Germline-derived CDR1 and CDR2 are LNHDA and SQIVND (reference sequence). The CDR3 sequence is 16 residues long. The V end was cut by 3 bases, the J end by 0 bases, with 9 bases between. CDR3 in DNA: TGTGCCAGTAGTATTAATGCTGGCTCTGGGGCCAACGTCCTGACTTTC. Translation: CASSINAGSGANVLTF.

At least ten counts were recorded for this clonotype. This sequence joins TRBV5-4 and TRBJ2-5; TRBD1 might be the D (6 bases). Trimming left V 3 bases short and J 5 bases short, with 11 bases between. The CDR3 runs to 13 residues. Germline V gene data show CDR1 as SGHNT and CDR2 as YYREEE (reference sequence). The CDR3 nucleotides are TGTGCCAGCAGCTCAGGGGAGCCGGAGACCCAGTACTTC. Residues: CASSSGEPETQYF.

The chain links TRBV5-6 to TRBJ1-5; weak D call: TRBD1 (6 bases). CDR3 length: 15 residues. CDR1 and CDR2 from the germline V gene are SGHDT and YYEEEE. Trimming shortened V by 1 base and J by 5 bases, and 13 bases separated the two germline ends. The CDR3 bases are TGTGCCAGCAGCTTGCGGGGGCAGGATTATCAGCCCCAGCATTTT. Translating it yields CASSLRGQDYQPQHF.

The V gene is TRBV10-1, the J gene TRBJ2-7, with D tentatively TRBD1 (5 bases). The V gene's germline CDR1 is WNHNN and CDR2 SYGVQD (reference sequence). This CDR3 region has 15 residues. Trimming pared 0 bases from V and 2 bases from J, leaving 11 bases between. CDR3 coding DNA: TGCGCCAGCAGTGAGTCGAATCTAGGGGCCTACGAGCAGTACTTC. Amino acids: CASSESNLGAYEQYF.

This clonotype was seen at least ten times. This chain connects TRBV14 to TRBJ2-1; TRBD2 matches at 10 bases. This CDR3 region has 16 residues. J was trimmed by 10 bases and V by 4 bases; bases with no gene match: 13. Per the germline V gene, CDR1 is SGHDN and CDR2 is FVKESK. DNA of the CDR3: TGTGCCAGCAGCCCACCTAGCGGGGGACCTTTGCGCGAGCAGTTCTTC. It yields the protein CASSPPSGGPLREQFF.

Notes on this clonotype: This may stem from a read error, because a much larger clone lies one nucleotide away. V and J are TRBV6-5 and TRBJ1-2, with 9 bases identical to TRBD1. Looked up from germline, CDR1 is MNHEY and CDR2 is SVGAGI. The ends lost 11 bases at V and 4 bases at J; junction bases unmatched: 8. The CDR3 is 13 residues long. The CDR3 region has the DNA TGTGCCGGCACCCAGGGACAGGGCTATGGCTACACCTTC. This sequence encodes CAGTQGQGYGYTF.

The rearrangement uses TRBV6-6 and TRBJ1-1; D might be TRBD1 (5 bases). With 0 bases removed from V and 3 bases from J, the gap between germline ends came to 8 bases. The CDR3 sequence is 14 residues long. Germline V CDR1 and CDR2: MNHNY, SVGAGI (reference sequence). CDR3 in amino acids: CASSYSGPDTEAFF. The CDR3 nucleotides read TGTGCCAGCAGTTACTCGGGGCCGGACACTGAAGCTTTCTTT.

The chain combines TRBV6-5 with TRBJ1-5; weak D call: TRBD1 (5 bases). Trimming removed 0 bases from V and 6 bases from J, with 12 bases in between. Germline values: CDR1 MNHEY, CDR2 SVGAGI. The CDR3 loop spans 15 amino acids. The CDR3 is CASSYSGRPFQPQHF. In nucleotides, the CDR3 is TGTGCCAGCAGTTACTCGGGACGGCCATTTCAGCCCCAGCATTTT.

In this sample, this clonotype turned up a few times. One end of the junction fails to match germline, which may point to a read error. The V call is TRBV6-5, the J call TRBJ2-1, with 8 nucleotides matching TRBD1. CDR3 length: 13 residues. CDR1 is MNHEY, CDR2 SVGAGI, per germline. In DNA form, the CDR3 reads TGCGCCAGCACACGGACAGGGTACGATGAGCAGTTCTTC. Protein: CASTRTGYDEQFF.

This chain links TRBV6-5 with TRBJ2-3, with 12 bases that match TRBD2. The CDR3 length is 16 residues. V shed 5 bases, J shed 4 bases, and the junction held 7 bases outside the gene matches. The germline V gene has CDR1 MNHEY and CDR2 SVGAGI. This CDR3 is CASSAGLAGGPDTQYF. CDR3 nucleotides: TGTGCCAGCAGTGCGGGGCTAGCGGGGGGGCCAGATACGCAGTATTTT.

The chain is built from TRBV14 and TRBJ2-5, with D perhaps matching TRBD1 (5 bases). V was shortened by 4 bases and J by 2 bases, with 8 bases between the two germline ends. This CDR3 is built from 13 residues. Germline V gene data show CDR1 as SGHDN and CDR2 as FVKESK. The CDR3 DNA follows: TGTGCCAGCAGCCGGACATATCAAGAGACCCAGTACTTC. The encoded protein is CASSRTYQETQYF. The whole variable domain, filled in from reference TRBV14 and TRBJ2-5, reads EAGVTQFPSHSVIEKGQTVTLRCDPISGHDNLYWYRRVMGKEIKFLLHFVKESKQDESGMPNNRFLAERTGGTYSTLKVQPAELEDSGVYFCASSRTYQETQYFGPGTRLLVL.

The table lists this clonotype with many counts. The chain couples TRBV6-5 to TRBJ1-2; D not resolved. Germline CDR1 is MNHEY and CDR2 is SVGAGI. The CDR3 covers 14 residues. V lost 7 bases, J lost 2 bases, and 14 bases lay in between. This chain's CDR3 is CASTPRLKNYGYTF. CDR3 bases: TGTGCCAGCACGCCCAGGTTAAAGAACTATGGCTACACCTTC.

The CDR3 loop reads CASSATGTGAYEQYF. The CDR3 DNA is TGCGCCAGCAGTGCAACCGGGACAGGGGCCTACGAGCAGTACTTC. J is TRBJ2-7 and V is TRBV10-1; 10 bases match TRBD1. V lost 4 bases, J lost 2 bases, and 5 bases stayed unmatched. Germline-derived CDR1 and CDR2 are WNHNN and SYGVQD (reference sequence). The CDR3 spans 15 residues.

The chain employs TRBV6-5 and TRBJ2-5; 9 nucleotides agree with TRBD2. The CDR3 is made up of 15 amino acids. Germline CDR1 reads MNHEY; CDR2 reads SVGAGI. V lost 3 bases, J lost 2 bases, and 4 bases stayed unmatched. CDR3 loop: CASSYSGGKQETQYF. The CDR3 DNA is TGTGCCAGCAGTTATAGCGGGGGTAAACAAGAGACCCAGTACTTC.

The CDR3 here is CSVRGLAGAYEQYF. The CDR3, as DNA: TGCAGCGTTAGGGGACTAGCGGGCGCCTACGAGCAGTACTTC. The gene calls are TRBV29-1 and TRBJ2-7, with 12 bases fitting TRBD2. CDR1 SQVTM and CDR2 ANQGSEA come from the germline V gene. V shed 5 bases, J shed 2 bases, and the junction held 4 bases outside the gene matches. There are 14 residues in the CDR3.

Comment on this clonotype: This could be a read error, since a much larger clone is one nucleotide away. V usage is TRBV27 and J usage is TRBJ1-2; 9 bases are a match to TRBD1. Germline loops: CDR1 MNHEY, CDR2 SMNVEV (reference sequence). The CDR3 consists of 17 residues. As DNA, the CDR3 is TGTGCCAGCAGTTTTTTCCTTCCCGGACAGGGGATCTATGGCTACAACTTC. It translates to CASSFFLPGQGIYGYNF.

The V call is TRBV18, the J call TRBJ2-7; tentative D call: TRBD1 (5 bases). Trimming took off 3 bases at V and 2 bases at J, with 17 bases between the two ends. The CDR3 covers 16 residues. CDR1 and CDR2 from the germline V gene are KGHSH and LQKENI. CDR3: CASSPGLGSLPYEQYF. The CDR3 DNA follows: TGTGCCAGCTCACCGGGGCTGGGGTCACTCCCCTACGAGCAGTACTTC.

This clonotype was detected many times. J is TRBJ1-5 and V is TRBV19; the D gene is possibly TRBD1 (6 bases). The CDR3 extends over 14 amino acids. Trimming took 3 bases from V and 7 from J, leaving 13 bases between them. Germline V CDR1 and CDR2: LNHDA, SQIVND (reference sequence). This chain's CDR3 is CASSIFRGGQPQHF. CDR3 nucleotide sequence: TGTGCCAGTAGTATTTTCAGGGGCGGCCAGCCCCAGCATTTT.

With respect to this clonotype: Sequence at one end of the junction differs from germline and may be a read error. V is TRBV5-1 and J is TRBJ1-1; D gene uncertain. This CDR3 comprises 13 residues. The germline gives CDR1 SGHRS, CDR2 YFSETQ. The CDR3 region is CASSLVQNSEAFF. The CDR3 DNA is TGCGCCAGCAGCTTGGTTCAAAACAGTGAAGCTTTCTTT.

V usage is TRBV6-6 and J usage is TRBJ1-4; 7 bases align to TRBD1. V gave up 5 bases and J gave up 13 bases; unmatched junction bases: 19. Per germline, CDR1 MNHNY and CDR2 SVGAGI (reference sequence). The CDR3 runs to 16 residues. The DNA for the CDR3 is TGTGCCAGCAGTCAAACCACAAGGGGGCGTGATAAGGGACTGTTTTTT. Its translation: CASSQTTRGRDKGLFF.

This clonotype was observed a single time. The V and J genes are TRBV14 and TRBJ1-6, with D uncertain. This CDR3 spans 14 amino acids. Germline V gene data show CDR1 as SGHDN and CDR2 as FVKESK. Trimming left V 6 bases short and J 4 bases short, with 10 bases between. CDR3 coding DNA: TGTGCCAGCAGGAAGGACGCTTATAATTCACCCCTCCACTTT. Its protein is CASRKDAYNSPLHF.

The table lists this clonotype with a few counts. This chain connects TRBV14 to TRBJ2-1; 10 positions agree with TRBD2. Germline V gene sequence: CDR1 SGHDN, CDR2 FVKESK. V trimming: 4 bases; J trimming: 3 bases; junction bases outside the gene matches: 6. There are 16 residues in the CDR3. The chain's CDR3 is CASSRDLAGDYNEQFF. CDR3 in DNA: TGTGCCAGCAGCCGGGACCTAGCGGGGGACTACAATGAGCAGTTCTTC.